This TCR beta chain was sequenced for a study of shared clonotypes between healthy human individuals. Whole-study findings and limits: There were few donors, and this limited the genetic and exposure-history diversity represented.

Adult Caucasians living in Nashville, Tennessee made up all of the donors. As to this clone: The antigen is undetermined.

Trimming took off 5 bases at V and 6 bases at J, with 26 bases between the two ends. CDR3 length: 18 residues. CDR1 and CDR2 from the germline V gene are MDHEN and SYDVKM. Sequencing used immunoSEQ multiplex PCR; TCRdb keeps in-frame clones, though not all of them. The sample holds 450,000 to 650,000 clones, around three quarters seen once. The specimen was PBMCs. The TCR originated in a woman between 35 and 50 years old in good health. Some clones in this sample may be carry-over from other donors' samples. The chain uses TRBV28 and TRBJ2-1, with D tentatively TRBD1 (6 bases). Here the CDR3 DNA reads TGTGCCAGCAGTCCTATTGGTACGCGATCAGGGGCTGGCAATGAGCAGTTCTTC. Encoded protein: CASSPIGTRSGAGNEQFF.